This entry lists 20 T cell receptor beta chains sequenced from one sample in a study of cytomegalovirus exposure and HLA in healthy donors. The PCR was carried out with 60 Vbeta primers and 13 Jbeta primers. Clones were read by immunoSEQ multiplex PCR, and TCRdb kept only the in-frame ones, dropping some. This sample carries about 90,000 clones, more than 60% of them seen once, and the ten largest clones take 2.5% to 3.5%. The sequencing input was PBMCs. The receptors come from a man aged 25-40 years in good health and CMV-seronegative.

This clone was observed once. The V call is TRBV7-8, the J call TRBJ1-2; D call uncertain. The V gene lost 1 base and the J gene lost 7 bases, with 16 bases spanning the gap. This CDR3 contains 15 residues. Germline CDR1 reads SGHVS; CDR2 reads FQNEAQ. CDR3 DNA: TGTGCCAGCAGCTTAGAGTTCGCACCTCGAGGTGGCTACACCTTC. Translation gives CASSLEFAPRGGYTF.

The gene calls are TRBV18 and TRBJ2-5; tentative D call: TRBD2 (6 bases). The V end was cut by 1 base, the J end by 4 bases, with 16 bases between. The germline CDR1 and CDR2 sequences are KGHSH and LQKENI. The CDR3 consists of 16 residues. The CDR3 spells CASSPQSGGLGETQYF. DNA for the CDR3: TGTGCCAGCTCACCACAAAGTGGGGGGTTAGGAGAGACCCAGTACTTC. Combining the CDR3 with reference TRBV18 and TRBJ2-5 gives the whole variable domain NAGVMQNPRHLVRRRGQEARLRCSPMKGHSHVYWYRQLPEEGLKFMVYLQKENIIDESGMPKERFSAEFPKEGPSILRIQQVVRGDSAAYFCASSPQSGGLGETQYFGPGTRLLVL.

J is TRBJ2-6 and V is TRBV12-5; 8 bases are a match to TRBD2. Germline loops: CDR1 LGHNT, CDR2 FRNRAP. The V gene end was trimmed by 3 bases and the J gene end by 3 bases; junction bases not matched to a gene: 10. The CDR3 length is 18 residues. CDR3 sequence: CASGFWAGGALGANVLTF. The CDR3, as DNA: TGTGCTAGTGGTTTTTGGGCCGGGGGGGCCCTTGGGGCCAACGTCCTGACTTTC.

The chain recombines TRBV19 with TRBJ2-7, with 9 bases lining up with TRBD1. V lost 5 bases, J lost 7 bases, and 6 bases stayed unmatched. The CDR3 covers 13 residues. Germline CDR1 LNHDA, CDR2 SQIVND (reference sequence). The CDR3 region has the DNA TGTGCCAGTAGTTTCGGGACAGGGCGGGAGCAGTACTTC. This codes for CASSFGTGREQYF.

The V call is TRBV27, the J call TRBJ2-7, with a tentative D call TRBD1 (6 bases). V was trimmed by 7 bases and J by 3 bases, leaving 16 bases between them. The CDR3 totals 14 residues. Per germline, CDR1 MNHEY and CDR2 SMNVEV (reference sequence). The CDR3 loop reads CASTRRDKLYEQYF. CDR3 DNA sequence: TGTGCCAGCACCAGACGGGACAAGCTCTACGAGCAGTACTTC.

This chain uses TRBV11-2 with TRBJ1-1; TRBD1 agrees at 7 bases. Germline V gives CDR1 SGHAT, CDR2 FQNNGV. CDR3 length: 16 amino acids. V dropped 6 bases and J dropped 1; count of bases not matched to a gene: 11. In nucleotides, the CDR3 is TGTGCCAGCAGAGCGCAACAGGGGACGGGGAACACTGAAGCTTTCTTT. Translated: CASRAQQGTGNTEAFF.

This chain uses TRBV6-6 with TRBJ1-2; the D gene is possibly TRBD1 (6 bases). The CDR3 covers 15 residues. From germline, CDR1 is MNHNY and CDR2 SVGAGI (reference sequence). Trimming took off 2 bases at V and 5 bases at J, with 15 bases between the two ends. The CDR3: CASSYGGAAYYGYTF. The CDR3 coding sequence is TGTGCCAGCAGTTACGGGGGCGCGGCGTATTATGGCTACACCTTC.

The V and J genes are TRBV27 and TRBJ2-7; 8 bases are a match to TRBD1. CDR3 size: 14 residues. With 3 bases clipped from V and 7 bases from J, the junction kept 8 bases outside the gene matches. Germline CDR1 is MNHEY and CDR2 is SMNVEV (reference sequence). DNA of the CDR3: TGTGCCAGCAGTTTCGGTCAGGGGGCGAGGGAGCAGTACTTC. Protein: CASSFGQGAREQYF.

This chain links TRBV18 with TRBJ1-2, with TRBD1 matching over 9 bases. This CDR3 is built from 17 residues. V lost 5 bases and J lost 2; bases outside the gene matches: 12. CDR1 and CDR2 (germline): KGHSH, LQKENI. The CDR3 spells CASSAKFAGQGNYGYTF. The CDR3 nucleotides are TGTGCCAGCTCAGCTAAATTTGCGGGACAGGGAAACTATGGCTACACCTTC.

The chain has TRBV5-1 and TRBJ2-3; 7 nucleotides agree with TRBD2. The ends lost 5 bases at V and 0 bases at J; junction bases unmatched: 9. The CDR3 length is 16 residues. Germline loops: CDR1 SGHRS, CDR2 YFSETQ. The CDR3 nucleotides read TGCGCCAGCAGGACTATTGGGGGGGGGAGCACAGATACGCAGTATTTT. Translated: CASRTIGGGSTDTQYF.

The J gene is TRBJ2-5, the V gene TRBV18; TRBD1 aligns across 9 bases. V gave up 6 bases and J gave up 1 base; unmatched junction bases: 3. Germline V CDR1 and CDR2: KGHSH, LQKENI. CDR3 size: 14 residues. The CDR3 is CASSTGGGQETQYF. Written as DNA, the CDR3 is TGTGCCAGCTCTACAGGGGGCGGCCAAGAGACCCAGTACTTC. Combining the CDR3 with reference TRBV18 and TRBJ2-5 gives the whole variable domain NAGVMQNPRHLVRRRGQEARLRCSPMKGHSHVYWYRQLPEEGLKFMVYLQKENIIDESGMPKERFSAEFPKEGPSILRIQQVVRGDSAAYFCASSTGGGQETQYFGPGTRLLVL.

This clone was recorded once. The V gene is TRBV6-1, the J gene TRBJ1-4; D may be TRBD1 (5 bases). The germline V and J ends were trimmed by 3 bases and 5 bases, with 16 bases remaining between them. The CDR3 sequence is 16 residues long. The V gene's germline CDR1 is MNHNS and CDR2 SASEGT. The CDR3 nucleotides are TGTGCCAGCAGTGAGGGCTTTAGGACAAAAAATGAAAAACTGTTTTTT. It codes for CASSEGFRTKNEKLFF.

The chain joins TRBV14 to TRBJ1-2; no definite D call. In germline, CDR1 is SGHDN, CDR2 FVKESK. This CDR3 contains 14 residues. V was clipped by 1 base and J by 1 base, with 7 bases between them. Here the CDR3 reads CASSQVDINYGYTF. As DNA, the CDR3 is TGTGCCAGCAGCCAAGTAGATATTAACTATGGCTACACCTTC.

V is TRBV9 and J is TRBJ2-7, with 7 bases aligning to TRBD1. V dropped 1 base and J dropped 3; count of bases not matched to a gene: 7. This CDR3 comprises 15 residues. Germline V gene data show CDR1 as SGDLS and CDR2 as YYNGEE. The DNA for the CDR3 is TGTGCCAGCAGCGTAACAGGGACAGCCTTCTACGAGCAGTACTTC. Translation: CASSVTGTAFYEQYF.

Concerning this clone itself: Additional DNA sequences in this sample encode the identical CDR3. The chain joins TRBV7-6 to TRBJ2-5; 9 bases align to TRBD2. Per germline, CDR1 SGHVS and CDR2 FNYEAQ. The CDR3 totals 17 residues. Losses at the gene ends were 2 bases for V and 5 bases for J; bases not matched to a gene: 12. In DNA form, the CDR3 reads TGTGCCAGCAGCTTAATCCACGTGGCGGGGGGGAAGGAGACCCAGTACTTC. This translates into CASSLIHVAGGKETQYF.

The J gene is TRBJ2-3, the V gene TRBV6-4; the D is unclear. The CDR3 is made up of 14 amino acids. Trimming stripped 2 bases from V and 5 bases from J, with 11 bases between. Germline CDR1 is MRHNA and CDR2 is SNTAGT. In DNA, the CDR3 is TGTGCCAGCAGTGACGTCTCGGGTGGAGATACGCAGTATTTT. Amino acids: CASSDVSGGDTQYF.

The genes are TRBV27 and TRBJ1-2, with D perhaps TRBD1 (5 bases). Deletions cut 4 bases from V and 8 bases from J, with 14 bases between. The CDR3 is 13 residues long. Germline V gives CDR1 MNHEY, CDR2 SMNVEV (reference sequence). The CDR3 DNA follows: TGTGCCAGCAGTTACCAGGGTAGTAGGGGCTACACCTTC. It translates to CASSYQGSRGYTF.

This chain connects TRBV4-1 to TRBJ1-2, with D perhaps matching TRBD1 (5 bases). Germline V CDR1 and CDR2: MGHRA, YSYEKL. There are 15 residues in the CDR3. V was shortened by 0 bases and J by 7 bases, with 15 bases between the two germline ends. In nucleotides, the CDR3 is TGCGCCAGCAGCCAAGAAAGGGGTTTTAGGGGTGGCTACACCTTC. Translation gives CASSQERGFRGGYTF.

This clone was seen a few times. The CDR3 DNA follows: TGTGCCAGCAGTCTCCGATCTCTAAGCACCGGGGAGCTGTTTTTT. As protein: CASSLRSLSTGELFF. This chain connects TRBV2 to TRBJ2-2; D ambiguous. The V and J ends lost 5 bases and 4 bases respectively, with 14 bases between them. The CDR3 is made up of 15 amino acids. The germline CDR1 and CDR2 sequences are SNHLY and FYNNEI.

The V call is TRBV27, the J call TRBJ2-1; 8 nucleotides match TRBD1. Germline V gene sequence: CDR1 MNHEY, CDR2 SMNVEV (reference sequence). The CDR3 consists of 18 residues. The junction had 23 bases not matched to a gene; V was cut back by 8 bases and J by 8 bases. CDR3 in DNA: TGTGCCAGCTACAACCGTGCGGGACAGGTTGTTGAGTGGGATGAGCAGTTCTTC. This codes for CASYNRAGQVVEWDEQFF.